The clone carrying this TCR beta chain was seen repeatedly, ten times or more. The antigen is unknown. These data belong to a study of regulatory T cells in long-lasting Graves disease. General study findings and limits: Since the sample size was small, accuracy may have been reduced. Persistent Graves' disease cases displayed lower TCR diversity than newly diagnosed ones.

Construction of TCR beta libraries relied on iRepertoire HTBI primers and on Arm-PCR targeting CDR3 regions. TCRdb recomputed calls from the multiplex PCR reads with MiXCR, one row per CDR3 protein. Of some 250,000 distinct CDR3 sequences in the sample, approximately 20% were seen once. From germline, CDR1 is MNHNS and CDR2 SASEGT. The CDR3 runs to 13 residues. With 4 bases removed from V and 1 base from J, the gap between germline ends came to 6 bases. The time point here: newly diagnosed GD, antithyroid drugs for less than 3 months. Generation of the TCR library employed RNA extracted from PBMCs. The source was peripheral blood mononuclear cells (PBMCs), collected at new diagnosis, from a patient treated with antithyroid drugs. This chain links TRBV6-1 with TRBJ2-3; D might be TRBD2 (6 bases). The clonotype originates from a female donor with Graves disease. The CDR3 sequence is CASSASGTDTQYF. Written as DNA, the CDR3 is TGTGCCAGCAGTGCTAGCGGCACAGATACGCAGTATTTT.